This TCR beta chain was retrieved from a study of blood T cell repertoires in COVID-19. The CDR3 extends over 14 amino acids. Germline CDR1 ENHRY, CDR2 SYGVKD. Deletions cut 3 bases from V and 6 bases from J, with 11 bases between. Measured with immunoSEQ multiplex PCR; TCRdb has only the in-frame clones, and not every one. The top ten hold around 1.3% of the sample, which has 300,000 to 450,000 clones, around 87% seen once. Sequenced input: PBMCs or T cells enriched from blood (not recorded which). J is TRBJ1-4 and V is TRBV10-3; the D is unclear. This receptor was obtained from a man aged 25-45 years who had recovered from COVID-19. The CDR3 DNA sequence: TGTGCCATCAGTGAAAGAGGCAGTGATGAAAAACTGTTTTTT. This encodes CAISERGSDEKLFF.